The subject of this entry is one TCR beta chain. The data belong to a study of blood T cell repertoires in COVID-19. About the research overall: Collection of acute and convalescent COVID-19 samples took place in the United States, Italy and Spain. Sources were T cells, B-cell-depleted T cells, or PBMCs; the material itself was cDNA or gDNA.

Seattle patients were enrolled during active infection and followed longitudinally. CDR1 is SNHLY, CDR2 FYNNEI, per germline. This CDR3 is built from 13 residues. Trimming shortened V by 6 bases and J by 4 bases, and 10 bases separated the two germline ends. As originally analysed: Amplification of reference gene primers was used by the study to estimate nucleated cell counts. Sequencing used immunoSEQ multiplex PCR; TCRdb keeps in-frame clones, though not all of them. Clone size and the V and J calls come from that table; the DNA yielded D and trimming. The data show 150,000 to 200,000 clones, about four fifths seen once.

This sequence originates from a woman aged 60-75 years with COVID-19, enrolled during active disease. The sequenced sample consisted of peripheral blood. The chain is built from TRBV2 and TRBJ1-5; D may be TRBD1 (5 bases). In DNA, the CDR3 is TGTGCCAGCAGCTCCCGGGGGAATCAGCCCCAGCATTTT. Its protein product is CASSSRGNQPQHF. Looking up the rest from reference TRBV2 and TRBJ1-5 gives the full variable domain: EPEVTQTPSHQVTQMGQEVILRCVPISNHLYFYWYRQILGQKVEFLVSFYNNEISEKSEIFDDQFSVERPDGSNFTLKIRSTKLEDSAMYFCASSSRGNQPQHFGDGTRLSIL.